The rows below give T cell receptor beta chains drawn from one sample of a study of T-cell memory formation after mild COVID-19. TCRdb reprocessed the 5' RACE reads with MiXCR, giving one entry per CDR3 protein. The data hold nearly 200,000 distinct CDR3 sequences, with roughly 18% observed a single time. The sample was PBMCs or a T cell subset sorted from them (not recorded which). These receptors all come from an adult woman who had mild COVID-19 (a few samples of this study predate the infection). Cell type and time point are not known. CDR3s include the opening cysteine and the closing phenylalanine or tryptophan. Each record gives: D gene, clone size, J gene, V gene, CDR3 protein, CDR3 DNA. A D gene is named only where the DNA matches it firmly. Size is omitted from some rows. Given values are once, few, many or a class for expanded clones.

>.|.|TRBJ1-4|TRBV19
CASSDGGFPTNEKLFF
TGTGCCAGTTCCGACGGGGGGTTTCCAACTAATGAAAAACTGTTTTTT
>.|few|TRBJ1-2|TRBV24-1
CATSDGSGAGNGYTF
TGTGCCACCAGTGATGGCTCCGGGGCCGGGAATGGCTACACCTTC
>TRBD1|.|TRBJ2-7|TRBV18
CASSPKTGMYEQYF
TGTGCCAGCTCACCAAAGACAGGGATGTACGAGCAGTACTTC
>TRBD2|.|TRBJ2-7|TRBV30
CACSPGGYEQYF
TGTGCCTGTAGTCCCGGGGGGTACGAGCAGTACTTC
>TRBD2|few|TRBJ2-1|TRBV5-1
CASSNQLAGGRGNEQFF
TGCGCCAGCAGTAATCAACTAGCGGGAGGGCGTGGGAATGAGCAGTTCTTC
>.|many|TRBJ2-3|TRBV9
CASSVTGILTDTQYF
TGTGCCAGCAGCGTTACCGGGATACTCACAGATACGCAGTATTTT
>TRBD1|many|TRBJ1-1|TRBV7-9
CASSPGQMNTEAFF
TGTGCCAGCAGCCCGGGACAGATGAACACTGAAGCTTTCTTT
>.|many|TRBJ2-1|TRBV24-1
CATSDLGSGRNNEQFF
TGTGCCACCAGTGATTTAGGCAGTGGGAGGAACAATGAGCAGTTCTTC
>TRBD2|many|TRBJ2-1|TRBV24-1
CATRDSGGSYNEQFF
TGTGCCACCAGAGATAGCGGGGGCTCCTACAATGAGCAGTTCTTC
>.|few|TRBJ1-2|TRBV5-5
CASSFLRDRNYGYTF
TGTGCCAGCAGCTTCCTACGAGACAGAAACTATGGCTACACCTTC
>.|.|TRBJ2-4|TRBV7-9
CASSLLAKNIQYF
TGTGCCAGCAGTCTACTAGCCAAAAACATTCAGTACTTC
>TRBD2|few|TRBJ2-7|TRBV20-1
CSARAGRGTYEQYF
TGCAGTGCTAGAGCCGGGAGGGGTACCTACGAGCAGTACTTC
>.|.|TRBJ2-7|TRBV24-1
CATSDSQTNSYEQYF
TGTGCCACCAGTGATTCCCAGACCAACTCCTACGAGCAGTACTTC
>.|many|TRBJ1-4|TRBV20-1
CSAREGWTATNEKLFF
TGCAGTGCTAGAGAGGGCTGGACAGCAACTAATGAAAAACTGTTTTTT
>TRBD2|many|TRBJ2-1|TRBV29-1
CSTLGTSGSREQFF
TGCAGCACCCTGGGTACTAGCGGGAGCAGGGAGCAGTTCTTC
>.|few|TRBJ2-5|TRBV3-1
CASSQEGPLSQYF
TGTGCCAGCAGCCAAGAGGGTCCGCTTTCCCAGTACTTC
>.|.|TRBJ2-3|TRBV6-6
CASSHSVVTDTQYF
TGTGCCAGCAGCCACTCGGTTGTCACAGATACGCAGTATTTT
>TRBD2|few|TRBJ2-1|TRBV19
CASSITRGAYNEQFF
TGTGCCAGTAGTATCACGCGGGGGGCCTACAATGAGCAGTTCTTC
>TRBD2|few|TRBJ2-1|TRBV5-6
CASSFPLGAGGSDNEQFF
TGTGCCAGCAGCTTCCCCCTCGGAGCGGGAGGCTCTGACAATGAGCAGTTCTTC
>.|.|TRBJ2-1|TRBV25-1
CASSESGARSYNEQFF
TGTGCCAGCAGTGAATCTGGGGCCCGCTCCTACAATGAGCAGTTCTTC
>.|few|TRBJ1-3|TRBV5-6
CASSPTLLFGNTIYF
TGTGCCAGCAGCCCGACATTGCTTTTTGGAAACACCATATATTTT
>.|few|TRBJ1-1|TRBV11-3
CASSLLRQTEAFF
TGTGCCAGCAGCTTGCTTCGGCAAACTGAAGCTTTCTTT
>.|.|TRBJ1-1|TRBV20-1
CSARAPLNTEAFF
TGCAGTGCTAGAGCCCCCTTGAACACTGAAGCTTTCTTT
>TRBD1|.|TRBJ2-5|TRBV24-1
CATSDPSTGGGETQYF
TGTGCCACCAGTGACCCTTCGACAGGGGGGGGAGAGACCCAGTACTTC
>.|few|TRBJ2-2|TRBV10-3
CAISERDTGELFF
TGTGCCATCAGTGAGAGGGACACCGGGGAGCTGTTTTTT
>.|.|TRBJ1-2|TRBV3-1
CASRRSVENGYTF
TGTGCCAGCAGACGTTCAGTGGAGAATGGCTACACCTTC
>.|many|TRBJ2-3|TRBV12-3/TRBV12-4
CASSLRAQLTDTQYF
TGTGCCAGCAGTTTAAGGGCACAGCTCACAGATACGCAGTATTTT
>.|few|TRBJ2-7|TRBV5-1
CASSPRLAGGSYEQYF
TGCGCCAGCAGCCCCCGCCTAGCTGGGGGTAGCTACGAGCAGTACTTC
>TRBD2|few|TRBJ2-1|TRBV27
CASRTSGGREQFF
TGTGCCTCGAGGACTAGCGGGGGCCGGGAGCAGTTCTTC
>.|few|TRBJ1-3|TRBV20-1
CSARPGQHTIYF
TGCAGTGCTAGACCGGGACAACACACCATATATTTT
>.|few|TRBJ1-1|TRBV7-8
CASSLGAGRQENTEAFF
TGTGCCAGCAGCTTAGGGGCTGGAAGACAGGAGAACACTGAAGCTTTCTTT
>.|.|TRBJ1-2|TRBV7-2
CASSFPGVPYGYTF
TGTGCCAGCAGCTTCCCAGGGGTCCCCTATGGCTACACCTTC
>.|few|TRBJ2-7|TRBV12-3/TRBV12-4
CASSLTLRYEQYF
TGTGCCAGCAGTTTAACTCTACGGTACGAGCAGTACTTC
>TRBD1|.|TRBJ1-1|TRBV12-3/TRBV12-4
CASSQQGTYTEAFF
TGTGCCAGCAGCCAACAGGGGACCTACACTGAAGCTTTCTTT
>TRBD2|.|TRBJ2-1|TRBV7-2
CASSLGLARNEQFF
TGTGCCAGCAGCCTCGGACTAGCGAGGAATGAGCAGTTCTTC
>.|.|TRBJ1-5|TRBV5-1
CASSLDSRNQPKHF
TGCGCCAGCAGCTTGGATAGCAGAAATCAGCCCAAGCATTTT
>.|many|TRBJ2-3|TRBV15
CATSRGVTQYF
TGTGCCACCAGCAGAGGAGTTACGCAGTATTTT
>.|few|TRBJ2-5|TRBV5-1
CASSSGSPSRETQYF
TGCGCCAGCAGCTCCGGGTCCCCGAGTCGGGAGACCCAGTACTTC
>TRBD1|few|TRBJ1-2|TRBV18
CASSPDRVNYGYTF
TGTGCCAGCTCACCCGACAGGGTTAACTATGGCTACACCTTC
>.|.|TRBJ2-5|TRBV5-1
CASSLWAGLEETQYF
TGCGCCAGCAGCTTGTGGGCAGGGCTAGAAGAGACCCAGTACTTC
>TRBD1|.|TRBJ1-2|TRBV20-1
CSATTAQGRGGYTF
TGCAGTGCTACCACGGCACAGGGGCGGGGTGGCTACACCTTC
>TRBD1|.|TRBJ2-7|TRBV6-2/TRBV6-3
CASSYVGGRQGEQYF
TGTGCCAGCAGTTACGTTGGAGGCCGACAGGGCGAGCAGTACTTC
>TRBD2|few|TRBJ2-5|TRBV9
CASSVSGRAGSETQYF
TGTGCCAGCAGCGTCAGCGGGAGGGCCGGTAGTGAGACCCAGTACTTC
>TRBD2|many|TRBJ2-1|TRBV7-9
CASSLVGRRERSRNEQFF
TGTGCCAGCAGCTTAGTGGGACGGCGGGAGCGGAGTAGAAATGAGCAGTTCTTC
>TRBD1|.|TRBJ2-7|TRBV5-1
CASSFTGQGVYEQYF
TGCGCCAGCAGCTTCACCGGACAGGGGGTCTACGAGCAGTACTTC
>.|many|TRBJ2-1|TRBV4-2
CASRTVINNEQFF
TGTGCCAGCAGGACAGTAATAAACAATGAGCAGTTCTTC
>.|few|TRBJ1-6|TRBV6-5
CASTKGGGLNSPLHF
TGTGCCAGCACCAAAGGCGGGGGGCTCAATTCACCCCTCCACTTT
>TRBD1|few|TRBJ2-1|TRBV24-1
CATSNPGQAYNEQFF
TGTGCCACCAGTAACCCGGGACAGGCCTACAATGAGCAGTTCTTC
>TRBD2|many|TRBJ2-5|TRBV9
CASSPRLAGGQETQYF
TGTGCCAGCAGCCCACGACTAGCGGGAGGACAAGAGACCCAGTACTTC
>.|.|TRBJ1-2|TRBV5-1
CASSEDRWNGYTF
TGCGCCAGCAGCGAGGACCGTTGGAATGGCTACACCTTC